One sample yielded the 29 T cell receptor beta chains listed below, sequenced in a study of T-cell memory formation after mild COVID-19. TCRdb re-called the 5' RACE reads with MiXCR, one entry per CDR3 protein. The table includes approximately 400,000 distinct CDR3 sequences, roughly 18% detected once. The sequenced sample was PBMCs or a T cell subset sorted from them (not recorded which). The source of these receptors is a man between 18 and 35 years old who had mild COVID-19 (a few samples of this study predate the infection). Cell type and time point are not known.

The chain recombines TRBV6-5 with TRBJ2-2; 11 bases fit TRBD2. V shed 4 bases and J 4 bases; nucleotides not matched to a gene: 5. In germline, CDR1 is MNHEY, CDR2 SVGAGI. CDR3 length: 16 amino acids. CDR3 in amino acids: CASSLAGGPFTGELFF. CDR3 DNA: TGTGCCAGCAGTTTAGCGGGGGGGCCTTTCACCGGGGAGCTGTTTTTT.

This clonotype was detected only a few times. The rearrangement links TRBV12-3 or TRBV12-4 to TRBJ2-1, with a tentative D call TRBD1 (5 bases). The CDR3 loop spans 13 amino acids. V gave up 10 bases and J gave up 3 bases, with 13 bases separating them. CDR3 amino acids: CAIREGGYNEQFF. DNA of the CDR3: TGTGCCATCAGGGAAGGTGGCTACAATGAGCAGTTCTTC.

The genes are TRBV6-5 and TRBJ1-2; 7 bases line up with TRBD1. The CDR3 runs to 14 residues. Germline lookup yields CDR1 MNHEY and CDR2 SVGAGI. V lost 4 bases and J lost 4; bases outside the gene matches: 6. DNA for the CDR3: TGTGCCAGCAGTTTACAGGGGACGCTCTATGGCTACACCTTC. It codes for CASSLQGTLYGYTF.

The rearrangement links TRBV23-1 to TRBJ2-7, with 7 bases fitting TRBD1. TRBV23-1 belongs to the ORF category, with a function that is uncertain. This CDR3 region has 16 residues. V was pared by 4 bases and J by 2 bases, with 11 bases of the junction left unmatched. Here the CDR3 DNA reads TGCGCCAGCAGTCCGAGACAGGGTGTAAGCCCCTACGAGCAGTACGTC. The encoded protein is CASSPRQGVSPYEQYV.

The rearrangement links TRBV6-1 to TRBJ1-6, with a weak D call TRBD1 (5 bases). The CDR3 consists of 15 residues. V was clipped by 7 bases and J by 9 bases, with 19 bases between them. Germline V gene sequence: CDR1 MNHNS, CDR2 SASEGT. This CDR3 is CASTPTGGSVSPLHF. CDR3 sequence (DNA): TGTGCCAGCACCCCGACGGGGGGTTCGGTTTCACCCCTCCACTTT.

This clonotype was picked up a small number of times. The rearrangement uses TRBV27 and TRBJ1-4, with 9 positions matching TRBD1. V lost 5 bases to trimming and J lost 7 bases; unmatched junction nucleotides: 5. Germline-derived CDR1 and CDR2 are MNHEY and SMNVEV (reference sequence). CDR3 length: 14 amino acids. Here the CDR3 DNA reads TGTGCCAGCAGTACCCGGACAGGGGCTGAAAAACTGTTTTTT. Translating it yields CASSTRTGAEKLFF.

The J gene is TRBJ2-3, the V gene TRBV7-8, with D unclear. V lost 1 base and J 2 bases, leaving 7 bases between the germline ends. Germline V gives CDR1 SGHVS, CDR2 FQNEAQ. The CDR3 is 14 amino acids. The CDR3 nucleotides read TGTGCCAGCAGCTTAGTACGACCCACAGATACGCAGTATTTT. It yields the protein CASSLVRPTDTQYF.

This clonotype was detected a few times. This chain links TRBV20-1 with TRBJ1-5, with unresolved D. Trimming cost V 0 bases and J 9 bases, with 21 bases left between them. CDR1 DFQATT and CDR2 SNEGSKA come from the germline V gene (reference sequence). The CDR3 is 16 residues long. The CDR3 nucleotides read TGCAGTGCTAGAGATGATCCCAGACGCGGCGGGAGGCCCCAGCATTTT. It yields the protein CSARDDPRRGGRPQHF.

The chain is built from TRBV6-6 and TRBJ1-4; D perhaps matches TRBD1 (6 bases). Germline CDR1 and CDR2: MNHNY and SVGAGI (reference sequence). The CDR3 length is 15 residues. The V gene lost 7 bases and the J gene lost 2 bases, with 14 bases spanning the gap. CDR3 DNA: TGTGCCAGCAACCAGGGGTGGAAGACTAATGAAAAACTGTTTTTT. It specifies CASNQGWKTNEKLFF.

V and J are TRBV11-2 and TRBJ2-2; the match to TRBD1 covers 9 bases. The CDR3 runs to 15 residues. Losses at the gene ends were 3 bases for V and 4 bases for J; bases not matched to a gene: 3. Germline V lookup: CDR1 SGHAT, CDR2 FQNNGV. The CDR3 here is CASSFDRGSTGELFF. The DNA for the CDR3 is TGTGCCAGCAGCTTCGACAGGGGGAGCACCGGGGAGCTGTTTTTT.

This clonotype was observed a few times. The gene calls are TRBV3-1 and TRBJ2-3; D is unresolved. Trimming cost V 5 bases and J 4 bases, with 10 bases left between them. Germline V gene data show CDR1 as LGHDT and CDR2 as YNNKEL (reference sequence). The CDR3 contains 13 residues. Here the CDR3 reads CASSSLASDTQYF. The DNA for the CDR3 is TGTGCCAGCAGCTCATTAGCCTCAGATACGCAGTATTTT.

V usage is TRBV5-1 and J usage is TRBJ2-3; weak D call: TRBD1 (5 bases). From germline, CDR1 is SGHRS and CDR2 YFSETQ. V shed 3 bases and J shed 0 bases, with 11 bases lying between them. This CDR3 contains 15 residues. CDR3 protein: CASSSRETSTDTQYF. The CDR3, as DNA: TGCGCCAGCAGCTCCAGGGAAACTAGCACAGATACGCAGTATTTT.

The chain links TRBV20-1 to TRBJ2-3, with TRBD2 identical over 8 bases. The length of the CDR3 is 17 residues. The J segment lost 2 bases and the V segment lost 0 bases, leaving 10 bases of the junction unmatched. Germline V CDR1 and CDR2: DFQATT, SNEGSKA (reference sequence). This CDR3 reads CSARDLLRREVTDTQYF. Written as DNA, the CDR3 is TGCAGTGCTAGAGATCTCCTCCGGCGGGAGGTCACAGATACGCAGTATTTT.

V and J are TRBV6-5 and TRBJ2-7, with 10 bases aligning to TRBD2. Germline CDR1 and CDR2: MNHEY and SVGAGI. The junction had 6 bases not matched to a gene; V was cut back by 5 bases and J by 2 bases. The CDR3 sequence is 15 residues long. The CDR3 DNA follows: TGTGCCAGCAGTCCTCTAGCGGGGGAGACCTACGAGCAGTACTTC. Protein sequence: CASSPLAGETYEQYF.

This clonotype was counted at least ten times. J is TRBJ2-1 and V is TRBV5-4; TRBD2 is a possible D gene (5 bases). Germline loops: CDR1 SGHNT, CDR2 YYREEE (reference sequence). This CDR3 has 15 residues. V was shortened by 4 bases and J by 4 bases, with 15 bases between the two germline ends. CDR3 nucleotide sequence: TGTGCCAGCAGCGCCGACTTGGGAGATTACAATGAGCAGTTCTTC. This codes for CASSADLGDYNEQFF.

This clonotype was detected many times. V is TRBV7-2 and J is TRBJ2-2; 12 nucleotides match TRBD2. The CDR3 loop spans 16 amino acids. Germline V gene data show CDR1 as SGHTA and CDR2 as FQGNSA. With V trimmed by 2 bases and J by 7 bases, 5 bases remained unmatched. The CDR3 region is CASSLRLAGAVGELFF. The CDR3 region has the DNA TGTGCCAGCAGCTTAAGACTAGCGGGGGCGGTCGGGGAGCTGTTTTTT.

The chain employs TRBV6-2 or TRBV6-3 and TRBJ2-7; D may be TRBD2 (5 bases). CDR1 and CDR2 (germline): MNHEY, SVGEGT. The V end lost 6 bases, the J end lost 6 bases, and 21 bases lay between the germline ends. The CDR3 has 15 residues. DNA for the CDR3: TGTGCCAGCAGCTCCAGTAGGACTGTCTTTGGCGAGCAGTACTTC. Its protein product is CASSSSRTVFGEQYF.

The CDR3 sequence is CASSLEASLWETQYF. CDR3 nucleotide sequence: TGTGCCAGCAGCTTAGAGGCGAGCCTTTGGGAGACCCAGTACTTC. This chain joins TRBV7-6 and TRBJ2-5; D gene uncertain. The CDR3 is made up of 15 amino acids. Trimming took 1 base from V and 5 from J, leaving 14 bases between them. The germline CDR1 and CDR2 sequences are SGHVS and FNYEAQ.

This clonotype was counted a single time. V gene TRBV5-1 combines with J gene TRBJ1-2, with 7 bases aligning to TRBD1. V trimming: 6 bases; J trimming: 6 bases; junction bases outside the gene matches: 11. Germline values: CDR1 SGHRS, CDR2 YFSETQ. The CDR3 sequence is 14 residues long. This CDR3 is CASIQGGGFDGYTF. DNA for the CDR3: TGCGCCAGCATCCAGGGGGGAGGGTTTGATGGCTACACCTTC. Supplemented by reference TRBV5-1 and TRBJ1-2, the full variable domain reads KAGVTQTPRYLIKTRGQQVTLSCSPISGHRSVSWYQQTPGQGLQFLFEYFSETQRNKGNFPGRFSGRQFSNSRSEMNVSTLELGDSALYLCASIQGGGFDGYTFGSGTRLTVV.

The genes are TRBV29-1 and TRBJ2-3; tentatively, D is TRBD1 (5 bases). The CDR3 totals 13 residues. V was pared by 5 bases and J by 5 bases, with 14 bases between. Germline CDR1 reads SQVTM; CDR2 reads ANQGSEA. CDR3 sequence: CSVKAGKGDTQYF. The DNA for the CDR3 is TGCAGCGTTAAGGCAGGGAAGGGAGATACGCAGTATTTT.

V usage is TRBV7-9 and J usage is TRBJ2-1; 10 bases fit TRBD2. CDR1 and CDR2 (germline): SEHNR, FQNEAQ (reference sequence). The V gene end was trimmed by 3 bases and the J gene end by 3 bases; junction bases not matched to a gene: 8. The length of the CDR3 is 17 residues. The CDR3 sequence: CASSFSSGGQSYNEQFF. In nucleotides, the CDR3 is TGTGCCAGCAGCTTTTCTAGCGGGGGCCAAAGCTACAATGAGCAGTTCTTC.

This clonotype came up many times. This chain uses TRBV12-3 or TRBV12-4 with TRBJ2-5; 10 bases map to TRBD2. J was trimmed by 2 bases and V by 6 bases; bases with no gene match: 9. The CDR3 has 16 residues. The CDR3 DNA reads as TGTGCCAGCAGCTGGACTAGCGGAACGATACAAGAGACCCAGTACTTC. It codes for CASSWTSGTIQETQYF.

This clonotype was observed a handful of times. The rearrangement joins TRBV6-6 to TRBJ1-5; possibly TRBD1 for D (5 bases). V lost 5 bases to trimming and J lost 3 bases, with 20 bases between them. This CDR3 is 17 amino acids long. The V gene's germline CDR1 is MNHNY and CDR2 SVGAGI (reference sequence). The CDR3 DNA reads as TGTGCCAGCAGTCCACTCTGGGGCGGGAGGCTCAATCAGCCCCAGCATTTT. Residues: CASSPLWGGRLNQPQHF.

The chain recombines TRBV5-1 with TRBJ1-5; unclear D gene. Germline V gene lookup returns CDR1 SGHRS and CDR2 YFSETQ. Trimming cost V 4 bases and J 5 bases, with 10 bases left between them. This CDR3 has 13 residues. CDR3 nucleotides: TGCGCCAGCAGCCGGGATGGGGATCAGCCCCAGCATTTT. As protein: CASSRDGDQPQHF.

The chain recombines TRBV19 with TRBJ1-2; TRBD1 agrees at 7 bases. Trimming at V came to 5 bases and at J to 1 base, leaving 4 bases not matched to a gene. CDR1 is LNHDA and CDR2 is SQIVND in the germline V gene (reference sequence). This CDR3 is built from 14 residues. The CDR3 spells CASSDHRGNYGYTF. CDR3 bases: TGTGCCAGTAGTGATCACAGGGGTAACTATGGCTACACCTTC.

This clonotype was counted at least ten times. The chain recombines TRBV9 with TRBJ2-5; 11 nucleotides agree with TRBD2. Germline-derived CDR1 and CDR2 are SGDLS and YYNGEE. V was pared by 1 base and J by 5 bases, with 7 bases of the junction left unmatched. CDR3 length: 16 residues. CDR3 DNA: TGTGCCAGCAGCGTAAGTCCGACTAGCGGGGAGGAGACCCAGTACTTC. Amino acids: CASSVSPTSGEETQYF.

This chain connects TRBV7-9 to TRBJ1-3; the D gene is possibly TRBD1 (6 bases). The germline V gene has CDR1 SEHNR and CDR2 FQNEAQ (reference sequence). Trimming left V 2 bases short and J 3 bases short, with 11 bases between. The CDR3 consists of 15 residues. CDR3 loop: CASSLSGVGGNTIYF. CDR3 nucleotide sequence: TGTGCCAGCAGCTTATCAGGGGTTGGTGGAAACACCATATATTTT.

The chain employs TRBV6-5 and TRBJ1-4; D gene unclear. The CDR3 contains 17 residues. Trimming removed 5 bases at V and 2 bases at J, with 18 bases between. The germline V gene has CDR1 MNHEY and CDR2 SVGAGI. CDR3 residues: CASSRQGMSGTNEKLFF. CDR3 DNA sequence: TGTGCCAGCAGTAGACAAGGGATGAGTGGGACTAATGAAAAACTGTTTTTT.

This clonotype was observed a handful of times. The genes are TRBV5-8 and TRBJ2-7; the D gene is possibly TRBD1 (6 bases). The CDR3 consists of 13 residues. Germline V CDR1 and CDR2: SGHTS, YDEGEE. V was cut by 4 bases and J by 3 bases, with 11 bases left in between. The CDR3 loop reads CASSLRGHYEQYV. Here the CDR3 DNA reads TGTGCCAGCAGCCTCAGGGGTCACTACGAGCAGTACGTC.